Below are 14 T cell receptor beta chains sequenced from a single sample in a study of cytomegalovirus exposure and HLA in healthy donors. This PCR relied on a set of 60 Vbeta primers and 13 Jbeta primers. Using immunoSEQ multiplex PCR, the repertoire was profiled, and TCRdb retains in-frame clones only, with some absent. Of some 150,000 clones in the sample, over 70% were seen once. What was sequenced was PBMCs. The receptors derive from a young man in good health and CMV-seropositive.

CDR3 in DNA: TGTGCCAGCTTTCAGGGAGGGATTCAAGAGACCCAGTACTTC. Its translation: CASFQGGIQETQYF. This chain uses TRBV2 with TRBJ2-5; TRBD2 aligns across 7 bases. This CDR3 has 14 amino acids. The trim removed 8 bases at V and 2 bases at J, leaving 8 bases unmatched. Germline CDR1 and CDR2: SNHLY and FYNNEI.

The genes are TRBV5-1 and TRBJ2-3, with a weak D call TRBD2 (5 bases). The CDR3 runs 13 residues. Trimming stripped 6 bases from V and 1 base from J, with 9 bases between. CDR1 is SGHRS, CDR2 YFSETQ, per germline. The CDR3 here is CASMARGTDTQYF. DNA for the CDR3: TGCGCCAGCATGGCGAGGGGCACAGATACGCAGTATTTT.

This rearrangement joins TRBV19 to TRBJ1-5; a possible D gene is TRBD1 (5 bases). Germline CDR1 reads LNHDA; CDR2 reads SQIVND (reference sequence). The CDR3 contains 15 residues. Trimming shortened V by 3 bases and J by 0 bases, and 9 bases separated the two germline ends. The CDR3 here is CASSMPRGSNQPQHF. As DNA, the CDR3 is TGTGCCAGTAGTATGCCTAGGGGTAGCAATCAGCCCCAGCATTTT.

This chain uses TRBV7-2 with TRBJ1-1, with a tentative D call TRBD1 (5 bases). Between the trimmed V and J ends, which lost 5 bases and 4 bases, there was a span of 14 bases. Germline-derived CDR1 and CDR2 are SGHTA and FQGNSA. This CDR3 comprises 14 residues. The CDR3 DNA follows: TGTGCCAGCAGCCCCCAAGGGGTCGGCACTGAAGCTTTCTTT. Its protein product is CASSPQGVGTEAFF.

The chain joins TRBV9 to TRBJ2-7; D unclear. The CDR3 extends over 13 amino acids. CDR1 and CDR2 (germline): SGDLS, YYNGEE. The V end was cut by 4 bases, the J end by 3 bases, with 11 bases between. CDR3 bases: TGTGCCAGCAGCCCCGGAGTCGACTACGAGCAGTACTTC. Its translation is CASSPGVDYEQYF.

This rearrangement joins TRBV19 to TRBJ1-2; tentatively, D is TRBD1 (6 bases). V lost 8 bases and J 3 bases, leaving 28 bases between the germline ends. The CDR3 is 18 residues long. Looked up from germline, CDR1 is LNHDA and CDR2 is SQIVND (reference sequence). The CDR3 loop reads CASLSQGRAIGFDYGYTF. CDR3 DNA: TGTGCCAGTCTATCACAGGGTCGCGCTATAGGTTTCGACTATGGCTACACCTTC.

Only a few counts were recorded for this clone. J is TRBJ1-1 and V is TRBV20-1; no clear D gene. The V end was cut by 3 bases, the J end by 7 bases, with 9 bases between. CDR3 length: 11 amino acids. Germline values: CDR1 DFQATT, CDR2 SNEGSKA (reference sequence). CDR3 DNA sequence: TGCAGTGCTAGCCCGGCAGGTGAAGCTTTCTTT. It translates to CSASPAGEAFF.

This clone has more than one count but fewer than ten. The J gene is TRBJ2-2, the V gene TRBV4-2; TRBD2 is a possible D gene (5 bases). The CDR3 covers 15 residues. Germline lookup yields CDR1 LGHNA and CDR2 YNFKEQ. Trimming pared 0 bases from V and 6 bases from J, leaving 11 bases between. CDR3 residues: CASSQDTGVPGELFF. The CDR3 coding sequence is TGTGCCAGCAGCCAAGATACCGGGGTCCCCGGGGAGCTGTTTTTT.

This clone came up a few times. This rearrangement joins TRBV4-1 to TRBJ2-1, with 7 bases that match TRBD1. The ends lost 6 bases at V and 4 bases at J; junction bases unmatched: 6. The CDR3 spans 14 residues. Germline V CDR1 and CDR2: MGHRA, YSYEKL. The DNA for the CDR3 is TGCGCCAGCAGTCGGCCGGGACAGTACAATGAGCAGTTCTTC. Amino acids: CASSRPGQYNEQFF.

The chain links TRBV27 to TRBJ1-1, with TRBD1 matching over 7 bases. After removal of 3 bases from V and 1 base from J, the junction contained 8 bases not matched to a gene. CDR3 length: 16 residues. The germline CDR1 and CDR2 sequences are MNHEY and SMNVEV (reference sequence). The CDR3 sequence: CASSFDRATANTEAFF. CDR3 in DNA: TGTGCCAGCAGTTTCGACAGGGCGACAGCGAACACTGAAGCTTTCTTT.

This clone has a single count. The chain combines TRBV5-6 with TRBJ2-1; maybe TRBD1 (6 bases). V dropped 2 bases and J dropped 7 bases, with 10 bases sitting between them. The CDR3 has 13 residues. Germline V gene data show CDR1 as SGHDT and CDR2 as YYEEEE. CDR3 in amino acids: CASSLAGVNEQFF. Here the CDR3 DNA reads TGTGCCAGCAGCTTAGCAGGGGTAAATGAGCAGTTCTTC.

The chain employs TRBV19 and TRBJ2-5; 7 nucleotides match TRBD1. The DNA end lines up better with TRBJ2-7; the J call may be wrong. Per germline, CDR1 LNHDA and CDR2 SQIVND (reference sequence). The CDR3 sequence is 14 residues long. CDR3 nucleotide sequence: TGTGCCACTTCAGGGACAGTTAGCTCCTACGAGCAGTACTTC. Translating it yields CATSGTVSSYEQYF.

J is TRBJ2-4 and V is TRBV30, with unresolved D. The ends were cut back, 7 bases at V and 3 bases at J, with 10 bases in the middle. This CDR3 comprises 12 residues. The germline gives CDR1 GTSNPN, CDR2 SVGIG (reference sequence). CDR3 bases: TGTGCCTTGGCCTCGGGCAAAAACATTCAGTACTTC. It yields the protein CALASGKNIQYF.

The table lists this clone with a few counts. The chain couples TRBV7-9 to TRBJ1-3; D ambiguous. This CDR3 is built from 17 residues. In germline, CDR1 is SEHNR, CDR2 FQNEAQ (reference sequence). Trimming removed 7 bases at V and 2 bases at J, with 21 bases between. CDR3 sequence (DNA): TGTGCCAGCACCGCGGGCCTACGGCGCCGGGCTGGAAACACCATATATTTT. It codes for CASTAGLRRRAGNTIYF.